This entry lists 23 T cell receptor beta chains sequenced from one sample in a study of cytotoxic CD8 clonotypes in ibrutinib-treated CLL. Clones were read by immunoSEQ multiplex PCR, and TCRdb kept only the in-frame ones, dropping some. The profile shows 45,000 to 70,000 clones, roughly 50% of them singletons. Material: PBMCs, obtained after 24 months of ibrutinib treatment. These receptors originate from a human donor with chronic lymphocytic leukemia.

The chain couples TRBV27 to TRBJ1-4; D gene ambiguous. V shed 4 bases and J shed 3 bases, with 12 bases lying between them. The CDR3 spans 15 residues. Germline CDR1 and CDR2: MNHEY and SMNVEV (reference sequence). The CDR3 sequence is CASSSFGLPNEKLFF. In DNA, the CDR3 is TGTGCCAGCAGTTCTTTTGGACTACCTAATGAAAAACTGTTTTTT.

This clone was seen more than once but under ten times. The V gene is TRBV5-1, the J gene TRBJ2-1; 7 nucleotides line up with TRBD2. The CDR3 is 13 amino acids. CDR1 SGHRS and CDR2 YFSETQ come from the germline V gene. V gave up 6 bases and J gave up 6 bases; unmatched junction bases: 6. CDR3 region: CASNPAGLNEQFF. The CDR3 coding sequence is TGCGCCAGCAATCCAGCGGGACTCAATGAGCAGTTCTTC.

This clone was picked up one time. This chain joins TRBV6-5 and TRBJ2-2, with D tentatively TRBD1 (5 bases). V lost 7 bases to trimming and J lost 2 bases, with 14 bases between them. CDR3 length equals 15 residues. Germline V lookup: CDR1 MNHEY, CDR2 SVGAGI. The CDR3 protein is CASTRRGANTGELFF. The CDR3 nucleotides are TGTGCCAGCACACGTAGGGGCGCTAACACCGGGGAGCTGTTTTTT.

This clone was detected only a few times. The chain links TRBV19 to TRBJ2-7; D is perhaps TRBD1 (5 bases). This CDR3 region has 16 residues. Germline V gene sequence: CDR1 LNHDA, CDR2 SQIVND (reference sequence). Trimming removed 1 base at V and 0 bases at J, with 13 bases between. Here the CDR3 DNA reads TGTGCCAGTAGTATAGGATGGGGCAGGAGCTCCTACGAGCAGTACTTC. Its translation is CASSIGWGRSSYEQYF.

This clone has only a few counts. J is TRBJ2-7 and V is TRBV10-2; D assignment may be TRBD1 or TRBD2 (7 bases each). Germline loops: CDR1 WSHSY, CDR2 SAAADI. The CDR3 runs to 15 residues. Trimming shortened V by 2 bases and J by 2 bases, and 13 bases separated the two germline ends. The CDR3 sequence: CASSERGGGTYEQYV. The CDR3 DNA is TGCGCCAGCAGTGAGAGGGGAGGGGGCACCTACGAGCAGTACGTC.

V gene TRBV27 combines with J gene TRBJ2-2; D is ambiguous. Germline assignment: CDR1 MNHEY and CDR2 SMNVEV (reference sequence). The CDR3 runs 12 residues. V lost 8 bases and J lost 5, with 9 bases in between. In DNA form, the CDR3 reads TGTGCCAGCTTGAAAGTAACCGGGGAGCTGTTTTTT. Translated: CASLKVTGELFF.

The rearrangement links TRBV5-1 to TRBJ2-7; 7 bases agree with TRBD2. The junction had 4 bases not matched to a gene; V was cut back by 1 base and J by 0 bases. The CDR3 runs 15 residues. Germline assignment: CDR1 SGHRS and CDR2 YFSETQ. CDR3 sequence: CASSLMGRDSYEQYF. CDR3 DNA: TGCGCCAGCAGCTTGATGGGGAGGGACTCCTACGAGCAGTACTTC.

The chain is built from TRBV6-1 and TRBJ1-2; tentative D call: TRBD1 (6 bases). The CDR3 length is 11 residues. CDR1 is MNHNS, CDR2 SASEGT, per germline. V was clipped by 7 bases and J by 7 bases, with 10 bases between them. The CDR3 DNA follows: TGTGCCAGCACAGGGGCTCCTGGCTACACCTTC. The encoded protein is CASTGAPGYTF.

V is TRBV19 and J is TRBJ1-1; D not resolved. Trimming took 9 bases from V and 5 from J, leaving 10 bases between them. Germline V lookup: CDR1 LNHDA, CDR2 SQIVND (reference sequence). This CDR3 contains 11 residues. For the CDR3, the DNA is TGTGCCAGCGTGACCGGGACTGAAGCTTTCTTT. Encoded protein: CASVTGTEAFF.

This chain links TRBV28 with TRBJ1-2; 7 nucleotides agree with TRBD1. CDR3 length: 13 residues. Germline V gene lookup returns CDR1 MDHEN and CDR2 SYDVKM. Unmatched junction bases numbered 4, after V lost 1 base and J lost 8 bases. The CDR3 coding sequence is TGTGCCAGCAGTTTATTACAGGGGCAAGGCTACACCTTC. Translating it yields CASSLLQGQGYTF.

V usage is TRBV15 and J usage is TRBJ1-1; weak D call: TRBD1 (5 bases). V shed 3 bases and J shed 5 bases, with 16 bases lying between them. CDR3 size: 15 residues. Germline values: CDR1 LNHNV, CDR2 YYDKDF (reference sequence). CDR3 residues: CATSRYGASFTEAFF. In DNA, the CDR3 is TGTGCCACCAGCAGGTATGGGGCCTCCTTTACTGAAGCTTTCTTT.

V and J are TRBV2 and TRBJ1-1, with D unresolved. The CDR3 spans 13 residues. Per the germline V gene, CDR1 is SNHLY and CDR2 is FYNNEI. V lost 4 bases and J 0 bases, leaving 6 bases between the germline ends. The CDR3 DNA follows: TGTGCCAGCAGTGGTTCCGTGAACACTGAAGCTTTCTTT. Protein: CASSGSVNTEAFF.

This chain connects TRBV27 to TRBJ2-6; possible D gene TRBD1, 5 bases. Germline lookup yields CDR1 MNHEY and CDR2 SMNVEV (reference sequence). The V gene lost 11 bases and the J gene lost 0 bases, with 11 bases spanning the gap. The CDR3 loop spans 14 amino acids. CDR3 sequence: CASRVYSGANVLTF. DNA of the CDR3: TGTGCCTCCAGGGTGTACTCTGGGGCCAACGTCCTGACTTTC.

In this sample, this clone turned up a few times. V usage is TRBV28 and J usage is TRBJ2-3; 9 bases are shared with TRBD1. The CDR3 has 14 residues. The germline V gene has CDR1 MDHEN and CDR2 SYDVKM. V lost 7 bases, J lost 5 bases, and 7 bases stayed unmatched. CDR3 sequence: CASIPQGAGDTQYF. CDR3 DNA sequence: TGTGCCAGCATTCCACAGGGGGCGGGAGATACGCAGTATTTT. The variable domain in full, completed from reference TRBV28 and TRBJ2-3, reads DVKVTQSSRYLVKRTGEKVFLECVQDMDHENMFWYRQDPGLGLRLIYFSYDVKMKEKGDIPEGYSVSREKKERFSLILESASTNQTSMYLCASIPQGAGDTQYFGPGTRLTVL.

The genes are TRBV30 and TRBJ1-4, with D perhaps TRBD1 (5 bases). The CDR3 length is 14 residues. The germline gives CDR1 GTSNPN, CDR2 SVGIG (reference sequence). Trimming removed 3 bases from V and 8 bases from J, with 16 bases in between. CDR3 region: CAWRTQGFREKLFF. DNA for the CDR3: TGTGCCTGGAGGACCCAGGGATTTAGGGAAAAACTGTTTTTT.

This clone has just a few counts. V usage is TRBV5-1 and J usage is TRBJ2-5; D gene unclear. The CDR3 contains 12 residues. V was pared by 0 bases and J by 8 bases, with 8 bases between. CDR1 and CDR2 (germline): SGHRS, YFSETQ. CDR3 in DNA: TGCGCCAGCAGCTTGGGCGACGGTACCCAGTACTTC. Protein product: CASSLGDGTQYF.

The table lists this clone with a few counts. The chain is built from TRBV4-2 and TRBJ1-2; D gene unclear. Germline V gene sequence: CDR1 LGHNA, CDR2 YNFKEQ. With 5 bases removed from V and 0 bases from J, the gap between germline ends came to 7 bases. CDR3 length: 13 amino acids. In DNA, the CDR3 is TGTGCCAGCAGCTTTGGGACTAACTATGGCTACACCTTC. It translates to CASSFGTNYGYTF.

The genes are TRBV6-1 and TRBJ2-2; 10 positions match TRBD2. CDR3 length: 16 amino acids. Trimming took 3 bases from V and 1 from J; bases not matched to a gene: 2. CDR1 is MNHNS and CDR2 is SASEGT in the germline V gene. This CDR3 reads CASSDRTSGNTGELFF. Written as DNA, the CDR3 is TGTGCCAGCAGTGATAGGACTAGCGGGAACACCGGGGAGCTGTTTTTT.

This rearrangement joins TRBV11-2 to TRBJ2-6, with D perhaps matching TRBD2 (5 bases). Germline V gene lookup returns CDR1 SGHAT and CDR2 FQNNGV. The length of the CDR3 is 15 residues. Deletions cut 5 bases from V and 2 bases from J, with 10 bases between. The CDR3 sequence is CASSQEAAGANVLTF. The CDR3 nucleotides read TGTGCCAGCAGCCAAGAAGCGGCTGGGGCCAACGTCCTGACTTTC.

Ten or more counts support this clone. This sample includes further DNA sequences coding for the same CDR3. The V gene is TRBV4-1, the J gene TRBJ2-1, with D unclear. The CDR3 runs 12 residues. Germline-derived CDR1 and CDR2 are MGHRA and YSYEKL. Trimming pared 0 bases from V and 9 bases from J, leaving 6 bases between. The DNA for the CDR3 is TGCGCCAGCAGCCAAGATCGAGGTGAGCAGTTCTTC. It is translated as CASSQDRGEQFF.

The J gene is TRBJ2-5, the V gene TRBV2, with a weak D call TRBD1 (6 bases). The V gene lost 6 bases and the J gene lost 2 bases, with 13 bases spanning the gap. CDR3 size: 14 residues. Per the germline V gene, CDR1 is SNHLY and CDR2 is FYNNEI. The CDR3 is CASRETGAQETQYF. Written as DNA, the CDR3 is TGTGCCAGCAGAGAGACAGGCGCGCAAGAGACCCAGTACTTC.

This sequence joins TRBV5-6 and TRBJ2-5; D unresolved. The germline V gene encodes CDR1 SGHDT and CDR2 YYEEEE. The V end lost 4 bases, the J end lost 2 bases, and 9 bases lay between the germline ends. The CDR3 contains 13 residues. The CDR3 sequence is CASSLSEQETQYF. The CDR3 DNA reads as TGTGCCAGCAGCCTCAGCGAACAAGAGACCCAGTACTTC.

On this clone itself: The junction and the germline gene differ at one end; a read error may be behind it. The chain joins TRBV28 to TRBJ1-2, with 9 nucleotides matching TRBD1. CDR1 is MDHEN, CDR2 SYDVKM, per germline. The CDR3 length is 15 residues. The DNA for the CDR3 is TGTGCCAGCAGTTGGGGGGACAGGGCGGGCTATCGCTACACCTTC. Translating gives CASSWGDRAGYRYTF.